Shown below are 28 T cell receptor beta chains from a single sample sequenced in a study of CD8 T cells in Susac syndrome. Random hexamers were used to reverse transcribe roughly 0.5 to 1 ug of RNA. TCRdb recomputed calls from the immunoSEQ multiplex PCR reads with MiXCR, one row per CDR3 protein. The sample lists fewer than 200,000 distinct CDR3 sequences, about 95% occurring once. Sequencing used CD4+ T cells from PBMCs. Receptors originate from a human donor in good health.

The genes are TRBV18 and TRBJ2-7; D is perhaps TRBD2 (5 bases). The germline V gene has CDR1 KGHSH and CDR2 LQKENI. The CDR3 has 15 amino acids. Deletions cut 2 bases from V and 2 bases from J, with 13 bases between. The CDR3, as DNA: TGTGCCAGCTCACCAGGGCTAGCTCAGACCTACGAGCAGTACTTC. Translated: CASSPGLAQTYEQYF.

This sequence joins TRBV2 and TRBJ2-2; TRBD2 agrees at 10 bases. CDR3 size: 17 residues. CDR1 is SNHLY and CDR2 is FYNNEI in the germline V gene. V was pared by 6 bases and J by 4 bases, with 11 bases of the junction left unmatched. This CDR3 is CASRVQGSSGSTGELFF. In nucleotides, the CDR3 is TGTGCCAGCAGAGTCCAGGGGTCTAGCGGGAGCACCGGGGAGCTGTTTTTT.

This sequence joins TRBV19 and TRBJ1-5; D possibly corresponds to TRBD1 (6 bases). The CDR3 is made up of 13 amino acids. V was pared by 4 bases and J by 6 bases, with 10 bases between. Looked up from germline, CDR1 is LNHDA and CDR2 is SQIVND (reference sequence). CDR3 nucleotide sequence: TGTGCCAGTAGTAGTAGCAGGGGTCAGCCCCAGCATTTT. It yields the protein CASSSSRGQPQHF.

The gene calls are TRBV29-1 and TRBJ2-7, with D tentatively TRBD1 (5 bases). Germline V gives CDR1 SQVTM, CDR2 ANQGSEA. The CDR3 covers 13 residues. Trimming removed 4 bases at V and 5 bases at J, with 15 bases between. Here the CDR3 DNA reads TGCAGCGTTGTTGGCCAGGGTGGAAACGAGCAGTACTTC. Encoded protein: CSVVGQGGNEQYF.

The CDR3 nucleotides read TGCAGTGCTAGAAGGGACACCTATCAGCCCCAGCATTTT. Residues: CSARRDTYQPQHF. The chain joins TRBV20-1 to TRBJ1-5; D is possibly TRBD1 (6 bases). Per germline, CDR1 DFQATT and CDR2 SNEGSKA (reference sequence). The CDR3 spans 13 residues. The V gene lost 2 bases and the J gene lost 5 bases, with 10 bases spanning the gap.

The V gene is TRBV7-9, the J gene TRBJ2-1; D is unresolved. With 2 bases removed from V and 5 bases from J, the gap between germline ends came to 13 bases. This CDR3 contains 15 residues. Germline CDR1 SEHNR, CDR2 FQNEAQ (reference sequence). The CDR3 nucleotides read TGTGCCAGCAGCTTATCTGGTGGATTCAACAATGAGCAGTTCTTC. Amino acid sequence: CASSLSGGFNNEQFF.

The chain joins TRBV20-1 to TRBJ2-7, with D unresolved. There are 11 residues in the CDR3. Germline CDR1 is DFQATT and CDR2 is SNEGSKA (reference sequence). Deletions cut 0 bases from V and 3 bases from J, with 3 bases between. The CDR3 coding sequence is TGCAGTGCTAGAGATGACTACGAGCAGTACTTC. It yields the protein CSARDDYEQYF.

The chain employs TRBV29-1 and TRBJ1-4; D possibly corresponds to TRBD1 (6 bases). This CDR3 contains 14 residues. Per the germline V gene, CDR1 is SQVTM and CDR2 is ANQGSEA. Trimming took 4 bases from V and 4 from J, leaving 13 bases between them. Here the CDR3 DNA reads TGCAGCGTTGCGGTCGGGACACTTAATGAAAAACTGTTTTTT. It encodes CSVAVGTLNEKLFF.

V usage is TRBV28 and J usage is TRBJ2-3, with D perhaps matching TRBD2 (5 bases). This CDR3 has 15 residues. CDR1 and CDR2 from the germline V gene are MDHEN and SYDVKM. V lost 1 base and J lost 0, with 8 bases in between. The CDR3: CASSLSLASTDTQYF. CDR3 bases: TGTGCCAGCAGTTTATCCCTAGCTAGCACAGATACGCAGTATTTT.

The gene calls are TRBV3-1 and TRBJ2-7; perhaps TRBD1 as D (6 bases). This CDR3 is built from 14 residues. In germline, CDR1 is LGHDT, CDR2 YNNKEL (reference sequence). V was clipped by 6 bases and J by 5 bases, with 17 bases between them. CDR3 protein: CASRDRDNRNEQYF. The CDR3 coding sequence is TGTGCCAGCAGAGACCGGGACAATCGAAACGAGCAGTACTTC.

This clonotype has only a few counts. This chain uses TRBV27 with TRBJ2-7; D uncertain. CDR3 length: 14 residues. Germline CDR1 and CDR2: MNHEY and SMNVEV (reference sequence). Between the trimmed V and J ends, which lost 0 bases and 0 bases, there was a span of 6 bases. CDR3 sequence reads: CASSLSGDSYEQYF. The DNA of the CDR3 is TGTGCCAGCAGTTTATCAGGCGACTCCTACGAGCAGTACTTC.

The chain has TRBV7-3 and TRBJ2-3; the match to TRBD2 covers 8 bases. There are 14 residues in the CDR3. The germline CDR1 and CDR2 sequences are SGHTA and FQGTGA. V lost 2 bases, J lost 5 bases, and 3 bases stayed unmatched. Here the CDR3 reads CASSLAGGLDTQYF. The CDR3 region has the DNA TGTGCCAGCAGCTTAGCGGGAGGCTTAGATACGCAGTATTTT.

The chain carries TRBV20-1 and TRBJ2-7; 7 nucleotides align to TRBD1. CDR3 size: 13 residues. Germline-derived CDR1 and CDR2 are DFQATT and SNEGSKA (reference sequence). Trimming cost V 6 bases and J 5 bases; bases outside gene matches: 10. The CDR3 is CSASGQLSHEQYF. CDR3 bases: TGCAGTGCCTCGGGACAGCTGAGCCACGAGCAGTACTTC.

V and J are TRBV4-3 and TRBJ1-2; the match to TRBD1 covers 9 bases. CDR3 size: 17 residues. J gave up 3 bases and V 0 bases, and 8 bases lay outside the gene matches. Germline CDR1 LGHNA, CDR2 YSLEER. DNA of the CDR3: TGCGCCAGCAGCCAAGATAACATCGGGACAGGGCACTATGGCTACACCTTC. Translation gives CASSQDNIGTGHYGYTF.

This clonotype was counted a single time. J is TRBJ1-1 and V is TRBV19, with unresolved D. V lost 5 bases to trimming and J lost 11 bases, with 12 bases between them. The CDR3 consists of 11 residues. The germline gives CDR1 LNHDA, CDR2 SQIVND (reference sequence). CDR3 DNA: TGTGCCAGTAGTTCCCTCGCGGGGGCTTTCTTT. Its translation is CASSSLAGAFF.

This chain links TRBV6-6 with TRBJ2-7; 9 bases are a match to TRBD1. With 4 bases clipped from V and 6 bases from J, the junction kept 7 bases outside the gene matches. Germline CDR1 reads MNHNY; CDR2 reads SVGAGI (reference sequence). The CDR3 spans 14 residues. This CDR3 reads CASSSHTGGREQYF. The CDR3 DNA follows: TGTGCCAGCAGTTCCCACACAGGGGGCCGCGAGCAGTACTTC.

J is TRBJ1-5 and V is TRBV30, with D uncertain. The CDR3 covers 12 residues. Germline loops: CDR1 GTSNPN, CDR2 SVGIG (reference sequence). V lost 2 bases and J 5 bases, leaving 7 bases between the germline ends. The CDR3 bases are TGTGCCTGGAGTTCATCGCATCAGCCCCAGCATTTT. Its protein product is CAWSSSHQPQHF. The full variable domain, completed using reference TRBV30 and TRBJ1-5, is SQTIHQWPATLVQPVGSPLSLECTVEGTSNPNLYWYRQAAGRGLQLLFYSVGIGQISSEVPQNLSASRPQDRQFILSSKKLLLSDSGFYLCAWSSSHQPQHFGDGTRLSIL.

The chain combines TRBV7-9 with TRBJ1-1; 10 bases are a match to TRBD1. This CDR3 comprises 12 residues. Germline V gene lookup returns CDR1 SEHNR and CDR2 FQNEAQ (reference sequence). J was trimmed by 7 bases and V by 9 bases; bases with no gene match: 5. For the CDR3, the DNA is TGTGCCAGTCTCGGGACAGGGGTTGAAGCTTTCTTT. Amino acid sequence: CASLGTGVEAFF.

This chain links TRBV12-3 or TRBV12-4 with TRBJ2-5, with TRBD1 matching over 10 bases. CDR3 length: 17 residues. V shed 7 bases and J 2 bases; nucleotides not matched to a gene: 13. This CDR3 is CASTRDRGPPIQETQYF. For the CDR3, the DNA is TGTGCCAGCACCCGGGACAGGGGCCCTCCAATACAAGAGACCCAGTACTTC.

CDR3 nucleotides: TGTGCCAGCAGAGCAGCCGGAAAGAACGAGCAGTACTTC. Its translation: CASRAAGKNEQYF. This chain uses TRBV27 with TRBJ2-7, with D unresolved. The CDR3 contains 13 residues. The germline V and J ends were trimmed by 6 bases and 5 bases, with 14 bases remaining between them. Germline V gives CDR1 MNHEY, CDR2 SMNVEV (reference sequence).

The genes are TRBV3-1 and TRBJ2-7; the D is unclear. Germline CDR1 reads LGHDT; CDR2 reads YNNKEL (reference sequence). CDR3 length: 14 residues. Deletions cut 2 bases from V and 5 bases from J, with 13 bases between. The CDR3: CASSQQARLNEQYF. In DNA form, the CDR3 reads TGTGCCAGCAGCCAACAGGCTAGGTTGAACGAGCAGTACTTC.

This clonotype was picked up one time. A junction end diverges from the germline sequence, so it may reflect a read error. CDR3 nucleotides: TGTGCCAGCAGTCTAGCGGGAGGGCCATCGGAGACCCAGTACTTC. Its protein product is CASSLAGGPSETQYF. The V gene is TRBV12-3 or TRBV12-4, the J gene TRBJ2-5, with 12 bases identical to TRBD2. This CDR3 region has 15 residues.

The CDR3 DNA reads as TGTGCCAGCAGTTTAGCGGGAATTGAGACCCAGTACTTC. It yields the protein CASSLAGIETQYF. V and J are TRBV28 and TRBJ2-5, with D perhaps matching TRBD2 (6 bases). The germline V and J ends were trimmed by 2 bases and 5 bases, with 9 bases remaining between them. This CDR3 comprises 13 residues. Looked up from germline, CDR1 is MDHEN and CDR2 is SYDVKM.

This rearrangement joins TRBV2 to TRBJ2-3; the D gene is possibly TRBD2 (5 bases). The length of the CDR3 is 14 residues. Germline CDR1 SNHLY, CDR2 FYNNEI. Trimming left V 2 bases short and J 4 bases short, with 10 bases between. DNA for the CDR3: TGTGCCAGCAGTGAAAGGGAGATCGCAGATACGCAGTATTTT. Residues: CASSEREIADTQYF.

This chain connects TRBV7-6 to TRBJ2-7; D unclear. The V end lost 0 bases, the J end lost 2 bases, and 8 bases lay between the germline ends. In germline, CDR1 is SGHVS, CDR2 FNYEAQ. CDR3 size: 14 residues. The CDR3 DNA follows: TGTGCCAGCAGCTTAGCGGCGCCAGCCTACGAGCAGTACTTC. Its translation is CASSLAAPAYEQYF. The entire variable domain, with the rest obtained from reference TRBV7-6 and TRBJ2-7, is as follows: GAGVSQSPRYKVTKRGQDVALRCDPISGHVSLYWYRQALGQGPEFLTYFNYEAQQDKSGLPNDRFSAERPEGSISTLTIQRTEQRDSAMYRCASSLAAPAYEQYFGPGTRLTVT.

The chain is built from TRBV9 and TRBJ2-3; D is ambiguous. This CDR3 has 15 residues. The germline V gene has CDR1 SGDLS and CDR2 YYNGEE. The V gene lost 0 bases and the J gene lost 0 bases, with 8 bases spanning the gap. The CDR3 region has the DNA TGTGCCAGCAGCGTAGGGGCCACTAGCACAGATACGCAGTATTTT. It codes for CASSVGATSTDTQYF.

CDR3 sequence: CSAKTALSGANVLTF. DNA for the CDR3: TGCAGTGCCAAGACAGCCCTCTCTGGGGCCAACGTCCTGACTTTC. The chain uses TRBV20-1 and TRBJ2-6; D is perhaps TRBD1 (5 bases). The CDR3 extends over 15 amino acids. Trimming took off 6 bases at V and 0 bases at J, with 12 bases between the two ends. Germline V lookup: CDR1 DFQATT, CDR2 SNEGSKA (reference sequence).

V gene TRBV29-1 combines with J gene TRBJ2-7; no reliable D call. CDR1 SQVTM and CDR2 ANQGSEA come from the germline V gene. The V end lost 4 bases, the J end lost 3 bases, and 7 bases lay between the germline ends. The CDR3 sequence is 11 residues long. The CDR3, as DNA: TGCAGCGTTGTTCGCCTCTACGAGCAGTACTTC. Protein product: CSVVRLYEQYF.